This T cell receptor beta chain emerged from a study of blood T cell repertoires in COVID-19. From germline, CDR1 is GTSNPN and CDR2 SVGIG (reference sequence). The CDR3 sequence is 11 residues long. The V end lost 5 bases, the J end lost 4 bases, and 7 bases lay between the germline ends. Assay: immunoSEQ multiplex PCR; the TCRdb copy retains only in-frame clones and omits some. The sample carries hundreds of thousands of clones, over 75% recorded once. This clonotype was obtained from a man in his fifties or sixties with COVID-19, enrolled during active disease. This chain uses TRBV30 with TRBJ2-3, with a tentative D call TRBD1 (5 bases). What was sequenced was peripheral blood. The CDR3 loop is CAWGAADTQYF. CDR3 coding DNA: TGTGCCTGGGGGGCGGCAGATACGCAGTATTTT. The full variable domain, in which reference TRBV30 and TRBJ2-3 provide the parts outside the CDR3, is SQTIHQWPATLVQPVGSPLSLECTVEGTSNPNLYWYRQAAGRGLQLLFYSVGIGQISSEVPQNLSASRPQDRQFILSSKKLLLSDSGFYLCAWGAADTQYFGPGTRLTVL.